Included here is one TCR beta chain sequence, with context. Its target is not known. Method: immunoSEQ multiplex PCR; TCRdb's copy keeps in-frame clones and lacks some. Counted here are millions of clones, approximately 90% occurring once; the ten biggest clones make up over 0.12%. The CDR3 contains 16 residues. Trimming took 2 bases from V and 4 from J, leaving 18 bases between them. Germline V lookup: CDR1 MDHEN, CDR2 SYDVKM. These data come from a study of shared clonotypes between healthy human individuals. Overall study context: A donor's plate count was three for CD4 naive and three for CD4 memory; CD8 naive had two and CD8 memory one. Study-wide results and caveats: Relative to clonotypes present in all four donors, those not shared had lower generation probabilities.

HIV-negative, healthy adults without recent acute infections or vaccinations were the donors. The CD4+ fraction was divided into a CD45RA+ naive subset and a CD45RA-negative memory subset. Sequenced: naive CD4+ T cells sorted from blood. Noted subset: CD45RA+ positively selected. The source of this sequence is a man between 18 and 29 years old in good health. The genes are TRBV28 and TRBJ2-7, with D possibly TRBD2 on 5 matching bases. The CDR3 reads CASSLPAPGLAYEQYF. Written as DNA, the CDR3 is TGTGCCAGCAGTTTACCCGCCCCCGGGCTAGCATACGAGCAGTACTTC.